This TCR beta chain is drawn from a study of T cell changes during pregnancy in multiple sclerosis. TCRdb's copy holds only in-frame clones and misses some; the assay was immunoSEQ multiplex PCR. The profile shows roughly 110,000 clones, about 94% of them singletons. Per the germline V gene, CDR1 is ENHRY and CDR2 is SYGVKD. Trimming removed 0 bases from V and 3 bases from J, with 5 bases in between. The CDR3 runs to 13 residues. The J gene is TRBJ1-2, the V gene TRBV10-3; TRBD1 is a possible D gene (5 bases). This clonotype originated in a female donor with multiple sclerosis, enrolled in a pregnancy study. The material was peripheral blood, obtained in the third trimester of pregnancy. The CDR3, as DNA: TGTGCCATCAGTGAGTCCAGGGACTATGGCTACACCTTC. It translates to CAISESRDYGYTF.